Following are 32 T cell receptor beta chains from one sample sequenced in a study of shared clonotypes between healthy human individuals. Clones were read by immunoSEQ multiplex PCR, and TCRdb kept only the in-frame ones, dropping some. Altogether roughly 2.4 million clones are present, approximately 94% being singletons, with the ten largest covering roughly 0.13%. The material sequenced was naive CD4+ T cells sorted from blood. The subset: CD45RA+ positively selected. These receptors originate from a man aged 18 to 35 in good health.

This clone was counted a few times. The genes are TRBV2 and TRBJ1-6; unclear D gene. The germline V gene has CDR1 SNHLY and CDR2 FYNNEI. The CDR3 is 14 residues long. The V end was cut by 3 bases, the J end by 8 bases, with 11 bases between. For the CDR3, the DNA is TGTGCCAGCAGTGACCCAATGGTGGATTCACCCCTCCACTTT. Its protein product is CASSDPMVDSPLHF.

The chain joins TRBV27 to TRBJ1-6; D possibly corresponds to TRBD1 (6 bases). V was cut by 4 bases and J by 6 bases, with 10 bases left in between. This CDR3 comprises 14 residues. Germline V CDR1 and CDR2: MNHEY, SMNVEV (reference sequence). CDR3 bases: TGTGCCAGCAGTTCGCTAGGGGGTAATTCACCCCTCCACTTT. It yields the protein CASSSLGGNSPLHF.

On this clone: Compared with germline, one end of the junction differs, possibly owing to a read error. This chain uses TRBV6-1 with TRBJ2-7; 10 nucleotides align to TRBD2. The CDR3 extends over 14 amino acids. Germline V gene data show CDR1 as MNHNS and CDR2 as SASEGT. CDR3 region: CVSSALAGTYEQYF. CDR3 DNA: TGTGTCAGCAGTGCACTAGCGGGGACCTACGAGCAGTACTTC.

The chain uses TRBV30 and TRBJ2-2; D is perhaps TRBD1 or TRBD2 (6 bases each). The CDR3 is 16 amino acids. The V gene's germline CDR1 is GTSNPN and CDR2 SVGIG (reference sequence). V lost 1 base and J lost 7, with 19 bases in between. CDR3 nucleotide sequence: TGTGCCTGGAGTGAATTGATCCCGGGGGCCGGCGGGGAGCTGTTTTTT. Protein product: CAWSELIPGAGGELFF.

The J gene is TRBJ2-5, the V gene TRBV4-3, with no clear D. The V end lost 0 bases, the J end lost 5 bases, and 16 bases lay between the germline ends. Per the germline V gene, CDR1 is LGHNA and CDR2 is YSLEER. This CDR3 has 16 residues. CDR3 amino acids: CASSQETTRGQETQYF. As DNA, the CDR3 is TGCGCCAGCAGCCAAGAAACCACACGTGGCCAGGAGACCCAGTACTTC.

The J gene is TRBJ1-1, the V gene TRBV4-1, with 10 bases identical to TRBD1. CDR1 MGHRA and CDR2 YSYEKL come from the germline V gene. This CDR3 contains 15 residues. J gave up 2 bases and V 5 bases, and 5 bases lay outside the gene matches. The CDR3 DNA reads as TGCGCCAGCAGCAGACAGGGGGCCGATAACACTGAAGCTTTCTTT. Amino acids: CASSRQGADNTEAFF.

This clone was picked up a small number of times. This CDR3 is CASSPGTGGQQPQHF. The CDR3 bases are TGTGCCAGCAGCCCCGGGACAGGGGGCCAGCAGCCCCAGCATTTT. This rearrangement joins TRBV2 to TRBJ1-5; 12 bases are a match to TRBD1. J lost 7 bases, V lost 6 bases, and 7 bases had no gene match. CDR1 SNHLY and CDR2 FYNNEI come from the germline V gene. The CDR3 loop spans 15 amino acids. Full variable domain (remainder filled in from reference TRBV2 and TRBJ1-5): EPEVTQTPSHQVTQMGQEVILRCVPISNHLYFYWYRQILGQKVEFLVSFYNNEISEKSEIFDDQFSVERPDGSNFTLKIRSTKLEDSAMYFCASSPGTGGQQPQHFGDGTRLSIL.

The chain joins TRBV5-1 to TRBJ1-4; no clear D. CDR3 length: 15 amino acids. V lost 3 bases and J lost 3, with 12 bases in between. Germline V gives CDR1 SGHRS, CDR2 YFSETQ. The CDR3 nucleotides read TGCGCCAGCAGCTCCCGGGTCGGGTCTAATGAAAAACTGTTTTTT. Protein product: CASSSRVGSNEKLFF.

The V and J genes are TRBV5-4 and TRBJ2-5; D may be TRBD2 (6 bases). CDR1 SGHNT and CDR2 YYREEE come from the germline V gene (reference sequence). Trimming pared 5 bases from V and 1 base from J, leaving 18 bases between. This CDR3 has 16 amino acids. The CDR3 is CASSREAGSPQETQYF. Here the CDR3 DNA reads TGTGCCAGCAGTCGGGAAGCGGGTAGCCCCCAAGAGACCCAGTACTTC.

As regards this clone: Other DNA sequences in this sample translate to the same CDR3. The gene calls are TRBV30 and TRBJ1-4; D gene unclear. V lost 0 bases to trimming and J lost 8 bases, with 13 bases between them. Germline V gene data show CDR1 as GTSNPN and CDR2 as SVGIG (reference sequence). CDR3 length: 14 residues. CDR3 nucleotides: TGTGCCTGGAGTGTAGGCACAGTGGGGGAAAAACTGTTTTTT. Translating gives CAWSVGTVGEKLFF.

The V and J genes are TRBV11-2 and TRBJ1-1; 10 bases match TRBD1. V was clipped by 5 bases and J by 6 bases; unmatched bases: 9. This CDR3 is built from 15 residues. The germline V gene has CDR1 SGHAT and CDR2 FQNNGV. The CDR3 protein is CASSRQGARISEAFF. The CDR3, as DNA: TGTGCCAGCAGCAGACAGGGGGCAAGGATCTCTGAAGCTTTCTTT.

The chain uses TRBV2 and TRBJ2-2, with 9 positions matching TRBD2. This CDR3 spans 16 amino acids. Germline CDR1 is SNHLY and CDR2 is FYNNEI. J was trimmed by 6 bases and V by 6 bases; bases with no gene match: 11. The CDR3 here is CASRLHSGRGPGELFF. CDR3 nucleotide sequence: TGTGCCAGCAGACTACATAGCGGGAGAGGGCCCGGGGAGCTGTTTTTT.

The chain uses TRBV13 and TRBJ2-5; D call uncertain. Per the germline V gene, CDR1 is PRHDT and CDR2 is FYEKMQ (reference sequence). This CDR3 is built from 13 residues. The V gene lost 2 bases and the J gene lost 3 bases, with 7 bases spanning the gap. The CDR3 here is CASSLQLEETQYF. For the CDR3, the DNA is TGTGCCAGCAGCTTACAACTGGAAGAGACCCAGTACTTC.

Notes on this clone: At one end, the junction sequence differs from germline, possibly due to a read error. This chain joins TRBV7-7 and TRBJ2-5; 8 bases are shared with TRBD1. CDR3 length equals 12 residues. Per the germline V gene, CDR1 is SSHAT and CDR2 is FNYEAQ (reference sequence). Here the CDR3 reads CASSPDRAPQYF. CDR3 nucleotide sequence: TGTGCTAGCAGCCCGGACAGGGCTCCCCAGTACTTC. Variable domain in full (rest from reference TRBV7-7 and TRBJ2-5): GAGVSQSPRYKVTKRGQDVTLRCDPISSHATLYWYQQALGQGPEFLTYFNYEAQPDKSGLPSDRFSAERPEGSISTLTIQRTEQRDSAMYRCASSPDRAPQYFGPGTRLLVL.

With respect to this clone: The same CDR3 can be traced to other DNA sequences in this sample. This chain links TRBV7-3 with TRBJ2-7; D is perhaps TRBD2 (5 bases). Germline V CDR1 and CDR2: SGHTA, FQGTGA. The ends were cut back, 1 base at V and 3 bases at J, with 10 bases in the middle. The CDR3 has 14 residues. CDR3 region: CASSLSRDSYEQYF. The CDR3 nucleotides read TGTGCCAGCAGCTTAAGTCGGGATAGCTACGAGCAGTACTTC.

CDR3 sequence reads: CAISELLTDTQYF. CDR3 bases: TGTGCCATCAGTGAACTCCTCACAGATACGCAGTATTTT. The chain combines TRBV10-3 with TRBJ2-3, with D uncertain. The CDR3 sequence is 13 residues long. Germline V gene sequence: CDR1 ENHRY, CDR2 SYGVKD. Trimming cost V 3 bases and J 2 bases, with 6 bases left between them.

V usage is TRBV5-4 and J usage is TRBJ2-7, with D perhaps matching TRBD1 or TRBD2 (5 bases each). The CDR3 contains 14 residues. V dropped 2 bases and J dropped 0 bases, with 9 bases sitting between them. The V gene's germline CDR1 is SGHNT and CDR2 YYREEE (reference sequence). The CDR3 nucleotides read TGTGCCAGCAGCTTTTTTGGGGGCTCCTACGAGCAGTACTTC. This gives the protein CASSFFGGSYEQYF.

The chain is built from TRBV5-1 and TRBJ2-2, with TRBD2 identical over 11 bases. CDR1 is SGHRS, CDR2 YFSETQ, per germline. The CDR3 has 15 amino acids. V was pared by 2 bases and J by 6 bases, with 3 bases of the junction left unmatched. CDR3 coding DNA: TGCGCCAGCAGCTTACTAGCGGGGGCCCCCGGGGAGCTGTTTTTT. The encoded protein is CASSLLAGAPGELFF.

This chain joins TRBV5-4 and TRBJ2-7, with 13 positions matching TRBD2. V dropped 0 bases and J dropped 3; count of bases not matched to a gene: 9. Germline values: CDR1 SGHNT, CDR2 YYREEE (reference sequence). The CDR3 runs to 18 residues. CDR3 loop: CASSLGTSGSNAIYEQYF. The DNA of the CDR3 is TGTGCCAGCAGCTTGGGGACTAGCGGGAGCAACGCCATCTACGAGCAGTACTTC.

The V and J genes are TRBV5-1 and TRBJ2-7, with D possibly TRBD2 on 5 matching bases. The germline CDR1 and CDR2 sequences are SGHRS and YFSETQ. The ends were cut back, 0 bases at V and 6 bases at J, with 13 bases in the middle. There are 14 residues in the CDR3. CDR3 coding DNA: TGCGCCAGCAGCTTGGCTTTAGAGGGTAGCGAGCAGTACTTC. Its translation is CASSLALEGSEQYF.

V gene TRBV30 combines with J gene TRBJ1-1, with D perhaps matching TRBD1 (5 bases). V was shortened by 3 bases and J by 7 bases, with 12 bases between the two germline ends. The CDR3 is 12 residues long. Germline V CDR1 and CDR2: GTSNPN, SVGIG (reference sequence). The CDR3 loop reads CAWRVGEVEAFF. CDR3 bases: TGTGCCTGGAGGGTGGGGGAAGTTGAAGCTTTCTTT.

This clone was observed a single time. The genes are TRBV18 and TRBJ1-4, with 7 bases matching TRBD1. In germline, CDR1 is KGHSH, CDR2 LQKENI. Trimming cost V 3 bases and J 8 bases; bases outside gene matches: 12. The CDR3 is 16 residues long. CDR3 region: CASSPWGQSLYEKLFF. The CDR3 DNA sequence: TGTGCCAGCTCACCTTGGGGACAGAGCCTTTACGAAAAACTGTTTTTT.

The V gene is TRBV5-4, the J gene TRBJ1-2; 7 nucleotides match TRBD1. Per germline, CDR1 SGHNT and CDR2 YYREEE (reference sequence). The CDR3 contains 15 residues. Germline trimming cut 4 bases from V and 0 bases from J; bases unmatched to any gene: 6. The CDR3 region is CASSLRGLANYGYTF. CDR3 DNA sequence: TGTGCCAGCAGCCTGAGGGGGCTAGCTAACTATGGCTACACCTTC.

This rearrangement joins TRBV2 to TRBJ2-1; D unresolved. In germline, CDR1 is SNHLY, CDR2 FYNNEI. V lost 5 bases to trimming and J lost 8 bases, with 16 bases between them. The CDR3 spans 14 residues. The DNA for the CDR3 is TGTGCCAGCAGTAACATATGGGCAAGGGATGAGCAGTTCTTC. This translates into CASSNIWARDEQFF.

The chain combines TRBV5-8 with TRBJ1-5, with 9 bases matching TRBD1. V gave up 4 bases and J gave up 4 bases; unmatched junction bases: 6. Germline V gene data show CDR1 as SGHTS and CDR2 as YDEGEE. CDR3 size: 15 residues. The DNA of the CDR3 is TGTGCCAGCAGCGCTGGGACAGGGAATAATCAGCCCCAGCATTTT. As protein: CASSAGTGNNQPQHF.

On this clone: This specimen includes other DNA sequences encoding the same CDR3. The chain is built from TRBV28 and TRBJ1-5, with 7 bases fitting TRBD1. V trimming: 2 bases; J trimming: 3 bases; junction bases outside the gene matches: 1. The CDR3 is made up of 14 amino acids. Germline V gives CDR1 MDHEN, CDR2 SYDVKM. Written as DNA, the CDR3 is TGTGCCAGCAGTTTAGGGACAGTCAATCAGCCCCAGCATTTT. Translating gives CASSLGTVNQPQHF. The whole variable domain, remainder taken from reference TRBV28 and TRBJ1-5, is DVKVTQSSRYLVKRTGEKVFLECVQDMDHENMFWYRQDPGLGLRLIYFSYDVKMKEKGDIPEGYSVSREKKERFSLILESASTNQTSMYLCASSLGTVNQPQHFGDGTRLSIL.

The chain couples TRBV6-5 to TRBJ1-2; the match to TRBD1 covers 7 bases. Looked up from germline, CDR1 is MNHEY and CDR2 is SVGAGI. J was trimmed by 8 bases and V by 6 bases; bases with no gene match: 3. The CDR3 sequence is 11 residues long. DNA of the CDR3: TGTGCCAGCAGAGGGGGCACCGGCTACACCTTC. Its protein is CASRGGTGYTF.

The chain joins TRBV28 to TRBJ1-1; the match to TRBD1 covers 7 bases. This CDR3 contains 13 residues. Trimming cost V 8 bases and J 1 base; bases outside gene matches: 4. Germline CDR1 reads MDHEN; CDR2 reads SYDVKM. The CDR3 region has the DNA TGTGCCAGCGAAGGGACAGAGAACACTGAAGCTTTCTTT. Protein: CASEGTENTEAFF.

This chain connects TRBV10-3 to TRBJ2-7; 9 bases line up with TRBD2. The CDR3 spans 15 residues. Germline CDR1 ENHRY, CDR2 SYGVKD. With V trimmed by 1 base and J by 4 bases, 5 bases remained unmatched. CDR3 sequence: CAISEFPGLAYEQYF. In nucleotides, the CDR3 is TGTGCCATCAGTGAGTTTCCGGGACTAGCTTACGAGCAGTACTTC.

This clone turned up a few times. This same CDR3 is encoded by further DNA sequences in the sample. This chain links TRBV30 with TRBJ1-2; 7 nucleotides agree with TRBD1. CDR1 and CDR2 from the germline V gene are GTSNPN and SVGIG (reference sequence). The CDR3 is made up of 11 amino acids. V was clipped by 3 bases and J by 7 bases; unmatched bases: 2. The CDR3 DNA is TGTGCCTGGAGCCCAGGGGGTGGCTACACCTTC. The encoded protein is CAWSPGGGYTF. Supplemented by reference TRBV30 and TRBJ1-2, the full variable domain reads SQTIHQWPATLVQPVGSPLSLECTVEGTSNPNLYWYRQAAGRGLQLLFYSVGIGQISSEVPQNLSASRPQDRQFILSSKKLLLSDSGFYLCAWSPGGGYTFGSGTRLTVV.

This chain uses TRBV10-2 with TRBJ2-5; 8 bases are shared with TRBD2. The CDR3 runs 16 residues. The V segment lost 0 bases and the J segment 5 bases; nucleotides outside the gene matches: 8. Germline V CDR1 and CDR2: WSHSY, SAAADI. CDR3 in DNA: TGCGCCAGCAGTGAGTCGATAGCGGGACCGAGGGAGACCCAGTACTTC. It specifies CASSESIAGPRETQYF.

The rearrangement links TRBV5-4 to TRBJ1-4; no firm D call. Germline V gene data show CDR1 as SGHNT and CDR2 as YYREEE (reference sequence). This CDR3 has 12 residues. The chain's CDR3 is CATGPKNEKLFF. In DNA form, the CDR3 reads TGTGCGACCGGGCCAAAGAATGAAAAACTGTTTTTT.